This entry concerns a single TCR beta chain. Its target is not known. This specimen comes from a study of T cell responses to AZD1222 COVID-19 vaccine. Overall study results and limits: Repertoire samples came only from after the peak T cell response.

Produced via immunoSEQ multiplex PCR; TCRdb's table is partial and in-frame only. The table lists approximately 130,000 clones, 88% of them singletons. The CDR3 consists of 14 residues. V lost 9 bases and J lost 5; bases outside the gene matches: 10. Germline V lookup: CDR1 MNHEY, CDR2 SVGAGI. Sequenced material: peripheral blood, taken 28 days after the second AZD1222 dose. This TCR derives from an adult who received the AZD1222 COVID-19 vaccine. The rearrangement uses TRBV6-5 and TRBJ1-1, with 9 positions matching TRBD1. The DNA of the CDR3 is TGTGCCAGTAGGACAGGGGCGTCCAGGACTGAAGCTTTCTTT. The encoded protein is CASRTGASRTEAFF.